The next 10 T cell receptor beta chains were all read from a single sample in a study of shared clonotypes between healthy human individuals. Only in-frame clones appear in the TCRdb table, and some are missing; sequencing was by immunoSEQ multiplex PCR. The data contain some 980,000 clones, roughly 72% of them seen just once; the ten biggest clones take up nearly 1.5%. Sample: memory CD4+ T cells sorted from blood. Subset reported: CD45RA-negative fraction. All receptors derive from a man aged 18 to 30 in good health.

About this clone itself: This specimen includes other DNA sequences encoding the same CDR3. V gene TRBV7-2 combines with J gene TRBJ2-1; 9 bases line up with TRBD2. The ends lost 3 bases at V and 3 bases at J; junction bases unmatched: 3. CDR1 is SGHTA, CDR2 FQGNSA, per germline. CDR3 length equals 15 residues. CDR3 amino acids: CASSFVTSGYNEQFF. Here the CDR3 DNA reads TGTGCCAGCAGCTTCGTGACTAGCGGCTACAATGAGCAGTTCTTC.

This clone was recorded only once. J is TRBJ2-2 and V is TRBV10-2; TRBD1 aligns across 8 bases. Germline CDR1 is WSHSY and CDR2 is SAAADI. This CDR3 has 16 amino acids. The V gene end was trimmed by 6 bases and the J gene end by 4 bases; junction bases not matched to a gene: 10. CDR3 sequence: CASSGSRTGTTGELFF. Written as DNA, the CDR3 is TGCGCCAGCAGCGGTAGTAGGACAGGGACCACCGGGGAGCTGTTTTTT.

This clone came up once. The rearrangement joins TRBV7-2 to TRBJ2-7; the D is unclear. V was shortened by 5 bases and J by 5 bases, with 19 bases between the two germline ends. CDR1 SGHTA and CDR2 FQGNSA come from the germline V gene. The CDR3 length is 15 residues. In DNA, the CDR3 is TGTGCCAGCAGCGAACTGAGTTTGGGAAGCGACGAGCAGTACTTC. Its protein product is CASSELSLGSDEQYF. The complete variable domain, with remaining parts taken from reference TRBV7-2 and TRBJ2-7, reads GAGVSQSPSNKVTEKGKDVELRCDPISGHTALYWYRQSLGQGLEFLIYFQGNSAPDKSGLPSDRFSAERTGGSVSTLTIQRTQQEDSAVYLCASSELSLGSDEQYFGPGTRLTVT.

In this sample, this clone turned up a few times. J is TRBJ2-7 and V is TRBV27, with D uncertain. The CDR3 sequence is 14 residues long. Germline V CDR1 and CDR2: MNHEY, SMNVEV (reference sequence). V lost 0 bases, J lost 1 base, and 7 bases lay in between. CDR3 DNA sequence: TGTGCCAGCAGTTTATCGCGCAATTCCTACGAGCAGTACTTC. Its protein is CASSLSRNSYEQYF.

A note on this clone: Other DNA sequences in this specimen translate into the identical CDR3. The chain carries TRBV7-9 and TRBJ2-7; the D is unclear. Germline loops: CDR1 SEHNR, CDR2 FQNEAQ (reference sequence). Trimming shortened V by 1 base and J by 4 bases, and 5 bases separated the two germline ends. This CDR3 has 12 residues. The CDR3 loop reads CASSLGSYEQYF. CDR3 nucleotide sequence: TGTGCCAGCAGCTTAGGCAGTTACGAGCAGTACTTC.

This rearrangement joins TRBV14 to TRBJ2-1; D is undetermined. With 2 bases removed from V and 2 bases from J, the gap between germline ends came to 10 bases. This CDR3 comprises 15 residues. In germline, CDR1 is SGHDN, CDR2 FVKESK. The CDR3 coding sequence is TGTGCCAGCAGCCAACCAAAAGGGACCTACAATGAGCAGTTCTTC. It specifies CASSQPKGTYNEQFF.

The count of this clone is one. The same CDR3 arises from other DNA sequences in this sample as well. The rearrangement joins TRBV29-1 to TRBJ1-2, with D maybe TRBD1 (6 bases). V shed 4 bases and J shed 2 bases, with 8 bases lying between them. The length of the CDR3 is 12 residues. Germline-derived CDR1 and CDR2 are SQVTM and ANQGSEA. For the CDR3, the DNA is TGCAGCGTTGGAGGACAGAACTATGGCTACACCTTC. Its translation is CSVGGQNYGYTF.

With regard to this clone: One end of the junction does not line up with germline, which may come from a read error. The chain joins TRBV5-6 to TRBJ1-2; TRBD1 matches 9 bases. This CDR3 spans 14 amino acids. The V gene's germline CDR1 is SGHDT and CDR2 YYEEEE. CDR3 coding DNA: TGTGCCAGCAGTTTGGACAGGGGCAGCTATGGCTACACCTTC. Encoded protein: CASSLDRGSYGYTF. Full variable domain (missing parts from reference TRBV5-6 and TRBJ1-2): DAGVTQSPTHLIKTRGQQVTLRCSPKSGHDTVSWYQQALGQGPQFIFQYYEEEERQRGNFPDRFSGHQFPNYSSELNVNALLLGDSALYLCASSLDRGSYGYTFGSGTRLTVV.

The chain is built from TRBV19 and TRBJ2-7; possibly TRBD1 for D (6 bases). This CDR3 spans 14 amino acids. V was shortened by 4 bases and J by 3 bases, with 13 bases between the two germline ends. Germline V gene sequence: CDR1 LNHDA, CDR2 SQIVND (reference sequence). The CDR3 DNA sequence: TGTGCCAGTAGTACCCAGGGGTGGAACTACGAGCAGTACTTC. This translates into CASSTQGWNYEQYF.

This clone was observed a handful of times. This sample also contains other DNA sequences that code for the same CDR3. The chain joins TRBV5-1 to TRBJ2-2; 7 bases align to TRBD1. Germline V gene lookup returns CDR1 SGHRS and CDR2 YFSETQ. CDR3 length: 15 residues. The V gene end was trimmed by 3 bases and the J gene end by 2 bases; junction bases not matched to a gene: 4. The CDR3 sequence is CASSSRQGNTGELFF. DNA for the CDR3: TGCGCCAGCAGCTCCCGACAGGGTAACACCGGGGAGCTGTTTTTT.